Given below is one T cell receptor (beta chain) in context. This entry is derived from a study of Graves' ophthalmopathy and Graves' hyperthyroidism. Germline-derived CDR1 and CDR2 are SGHTA and FQGNSA. The V gene lost 5 bases and the J gene lost 6 bases, with 9 bases spanning the gap. CDR3 length: 12 residues. RNA served as the template for amplifying TCR beta CDR3 regions. An initial RT-PCR round employing HTBI primers preceded a second-round multiplex PCR. TCRdb ran MiXCR on the multiplex PCR reads and lists one entry per CDR3 protein. Altogether 35,000 to 45,000 distinct CDR3 sequences are present, 50% being singletons, with the ten largest covering roughly 25%.

The clonotype was recovered from an adult woman with stable Graves' hyperthyroidism. The chain employs TRBV7-2 and TRBJ2-3; D call uncertain. The material sequenced was peripheral blood. The CDR3 sequence is CASSPAPDTQYF. For the CDR3, the DNA is TGTGCCAGCAGCCCTGCCCCGGATACGCAGTATTTT.